What follows is one TCR beta chain and its context. The CDR3 has 15 residues. Germline trimming cut 0 bases from V and 5 bases from J; bases unmatched to any gene: 7. Germline loops: CDR1 SGHDN, CDR2 FVKESK. CD8 memory merged CD45RO+ cells and CCR7-negative CD45RA+ TemRA cells into one population. This table comes from immunoSEQ multiplex PCR, and its TCRdb copy is limited to in-frame clones, with some not included. The sample shows 90,000 to 150,000 clones, under 70% of them seen only once. This sample is drawn from a study of shared clonotypes between healthy human individuals. This TCR was sampled from a woman younger than 45 in good health. The chain is built from TRBV14 and TRBJ2-7, with TRBD1 identical over 7 bases. Sequenced material: memory CD8+ T cells sorted from blood. Regarding subset: CD45RO+ cells pooled with CCR7-negative TemRA cells. The CDR3 region is CASSQDLDRSHEQYF. Here the CDR3 DNA reads TGTGCCAGCAGCCAAGACTTGGACAGGTCCCACGAGCAGTACTTC. The entire variable domain, with the rest obtained from reference TRBV14 and TRBJ2-7, is as follows: EAGVTQFPSHSVIEKGQTVTLRCDPISGHDNLYWYRRVMGKEIKFLLHFVKESKQDESGMPNNRFLAERTGGTYSTLKVQPAELEDSGVYFCASSQDLDRSHEQYFGPGTRLTVT.